The next 20 T cell receptor beta chains were all read from a single sample in a study of PD-L1 blockade in urothelial cancer. Data came from immunoSEQ multiplex PCR; TCRdb stores just in-frame clones and leaves some out. The sample holds about 72,000 clones, approximately 86% seen once. Time point defined: pretreatment peripheral blood. The material sequenced was PBMCs, taken around atezolizumab (anti-PD-L1) treatment. Every receptor here comes from a man aged 55 to 70 with urothelial cancer.

The rearrangement joins TRBV7-9 to TRBJ2-1; TRBD1 might be the D (5 bases). The V and J ends lost 5 bases and 10 bases respectively, with 15 bases between them. CDR1 and CDR2 (germline): SEHNR, FQNEAQ (reference sequence). This CDR3 has 13 amino acids. The CDR3 is CASSPDSSTEQFF. The DNA for the CDR3 is TGTGCCAGCAGCCCCGACAGTTCCACCGAGCAGTTCTTC.

This rearrangement joins TRBV5-5 to TRBJ2-2, with a possible D match to TRBD1 (6 bases). The CDR3 covers 14 residues. V gave up 5 bases and J gave up 0 bases, with 8 bases separating them. Germline CDR1 and CDR2: SGHKS and YYEKEE (reference sequence). The CDR3 coding sequence is TGTGCCAGCAGTACAGGGCCGAACACCGGGGAGCTGTTTTTT. Translating gives CASSTGPNTGELFF. The variable domain in full, with the rest retrieved from reference TRBV5-5 and TRBJ2-2, is DAGVTQSPTHLIKTRGQQVTLRCSPISGHKSVSWYQQVLGQGPQFIFQYYEKEERGRGNFPDRFSARQFPNYSSELNVNALLLGDSALYLCASSTGPNTGELFFGEGSRLTVL.

This clone was seen only once. The CDR3 nucleotides read TGTGCCAGCTCACCACGTCGGACAGGGTGGATGGCCGGGGAGCTGTTTTTT. Translation gives CASSPRRTGWMAGELFF. The rearrangement links TRBV18 to TRBJ2-2, with 8 bases matching TRBD1. V lost 1 base to trimming and J lost 6 bases; unmatched junction nucleotides: 10. Germline CDR1 is KGHSH and CDR2 is LQKENI. The CDR3 has 17 amino acids.

The chain uses TRBV2 and TRBJ1-5; D unclear. The CDR3 is 12 amino acids. Germline CDR1 and CDR2: SNHLY and FYNNEI. V lost 7 bases and J 6 bases, leaving 10 bases between the germline ends. The chain's CDR3 is CASKAEGQPQHF. CDR3 DNA sequence: TGTGCCAGCAAAGCGGAAGGTCAGCCCCAGCATTTT.

This rearrangement joins TRBV5-1 to TRBJ2-3; possibly TRBD1 for D (6 bases). The CDR3 extends over 15 amino acids. Trimming left V 4 bases short and J 3 bases short, with 15 bases between. Germline V gives CDR1 SGHRS, CDR2 YFSETQ. The CDR3 is CASSPPTGWTDTQYF. The CDR3 DNA sequence: TGCGCCAGCAGCCCTCCGACAGGTTGGACAGATACGCAGTATTTT.

The V call is TRBV6-5, the J call TRBJ2-1; D is possibly TRBD1 (6 bases). Trimming took off 2 bases at V and 6 bases at J, with 11 bases between the two ends. CDR3 size: 14 residues. Germline V gives CDR1 MNHEY, CDR2 SVGAGI. The DNA for the CDR3 is TGTGCCAGCAGTTACGATGGCAGGGGCAATGAGCAGTTCTTC. This codes for CASSYDGRGNEQFF.

In regard to this clone: Compared with germline, one end of the junction differs, possibly owing to a read error. Within the sample, other DNA sequences also encode this same CDR3. This chain uses TRBV19 with TRBJ1-1; 7 bases line up with TRBD1. This CDR3 has 13 amino acids. Germline V CDR1 and CDR2: LNHDA, SQIVND (reference sequence). Here the CDR3 DNA reads TGTGCCAGTAGTATAAACAGGGGAACTGAAGCGTTCTTT. Translation: CASSINRGTEAFF.

The genes are TRBV5-6 and TRBJ1-1, with 9 bases lining up with TRBD1. This CDR3 is 15 amino acids long. Per the germline V gene, CDR1 is SGHDT and CDR2 is YYEEEE. J gave up 3 bases and V 2 bases, and 5 bases lay outside the gene matches. In nucleotides, the CDR3 is TGTGCCAGCAGCTTAGGGACAGGGAAACACACTGAAGCTTTCTTT. Its protein product is CASSLGTGKHTEAFF.

The J gene is TRBJ1-1, the V gene TRBV6-1; D ambiguous. Trimming removed 5 bases at V and 1 base at J, with 8 bases between. Germline loops: CDR1 MNHNS, CDR2 SASEGT. The CDR3 has 13 residues. The CDR3 is CASSQRGNTEAFF. Written as DNA, the CDR3 is TGTGCCAGCAGTCAACGGGGGAACACTGAAGCTTTCTTT.

This chain joins TRBV2 and TRBJ2-7; 7 bases align to TRBD1. Losses at the gene ends were 4 bases for V and 6 bases for J; bases not matched to a gene: 6. The CDR3 has 13 residues. CDR1 and CDR2 from the germline V gene are SNHLY and FYNNEI. The CDR3 DNA sequence: TGTGCCAGCAGTGGACAGGGAATAAGCGAGCAGTACTTC. Protein: CASSGQGISEQYF.

The V gene is TRBV7-8, the J gene TRBJ1-1; D is ambiguous. Trimming cost V 0 bases and J 4 bases, with 12 bases left between them. Germline loops: CDR1 SGHVS, CDR2 FQNEAQ. The CDR3 consists of 15 residues. The CDR3 spells CASSLAGTGSTEAFF. The DNA for the CDR3 is TGTGCCAGCAGCTTAGCGGGTACGGGGTCCACTGAAGCTTTCTTT.

The V call is TRBV19, the J call TRBJ2-2; 10 nucleotides match TRBD1. The CDR3 spans 15 residues. The germline V gene has CDR1 LNHDA and CDR2 SQIVND (reference sequence). Trimming cost V 8 bases and J 5 bases; bases outside gene matches: 8. CDR3 amino acids: CASLRTGGRTGELFF. The DNA for the CDR3 is TGTGCCAGTCTCCGGACAGGGGGACGAACCGGGGAGCTGTTTTTT.

This clone was seen just once. This chain uses TRBV19 with TRBJ1-1; D unresolved. The CDR3 runs to 14 residues. V was pared by 4 bases and J by 6 bases, with 15 bases between. Germline CDR1 LNHDA, CDR2 SQIVND (reference sequence). The CDR3 DNA reads TGTGCCAGTAGTACCCAAACAGTGGTCTCTGAAGCTTTCTTT. Its translation is CASSTQTVVSEAFF.

The chain has TRBV10-2 and TRBJ2-3, with 9 nucleotides matching TRBD2. Germline V gives CDR1 WSHSY, CDR2 SAAADI. Losses at the gene ends were 6 bases for V and 4 bases for J; bases not matched to a gene: 2. The CDR3 is made up of 13 amino acids. The CDR3 spells CASRAGGADTQYF. The CDR3 nucleotides are TGCGCCAGCAGAGCGGGGGGCGCAGATACGCAGTATTTT.

V is TRBV5-1 and J is TRBJ2-3; a weak D match, TRBD2 (7 bases). Germline CDR1 reads SGHRS; CDR2 reads YFSETQ. This CDR3 region has 16 residues. V was clipped by 6 bases and J by 2 bases, with 19 bases between them. Here the CDR3 DNA reads TGCGCCAGCACCCTGGGGGGGGACACTATCACAGATACGCAGTATTTT. Its translation is CASTLGGDTITDTQYF.

The rearrangement joins TRBV30 to TRBJ1-6; no clear D gene. This CDR3 has 13 amino acids. Looked up from germline, CDR1 is GTSNPN and CDR2 is SVGIG (reference sequence). Between the trimmed V and J ends, which lost 7 bases and 9 bases, there was a span of 16 bases. The CDR3 DNA reads as TGTGCCTCGATGACTGCACTGGGTTCACCCCTCCACTTT. This sequence encodes CASMTALGSPLHF.

The rearrangement uses TRBV10-2 and TRBJ2-2; 7 bases match TRBD1. The CDR3 sequence is 15 residues long. V lost 2 bases and J lost 6; bases outside the gene matches: 6. Germline V lookup: CDR1 WSHSY, CDR2 SAAADI. The CDR3 reads CASSEPGQLSGELFF. The CDR3 DNA reads as TGCGCCAGCAGTGAGCCGGGACAGTTATCCGGGGAGCTGTTTTTT.

The chain combines TRBV6-5 with TRBJ2-7, with 8 bases aligning to TRBD1. The germline V gene has CDR1 MNHEY and CDR2 SVGAGI. The J segment lost 4 bases and the V segment lost 6 bases, leaving 5 bases of the junction unmatched. The CDR3 is 13 residues long. Written as DNA, the CDR3 is TGTGCCAGCAGGACGACAGGGGTTTACGAGCAGTACTTC. Translation gives CASRTTGVYEQYF.

The rearrangement uses TRBV7-2 and TRBJ2-2, with D perhaps TRBD2 (5 bases). This CDR3 comprises 16 residues. Germline lookup yields CDR1 SGHTA and CDR2 FQGNSA. Trimming pared 7 bases from V and 3 bases from J, leaving 18 bases between. CDR3 nucleotide sequence: TGTGCCAGCACCCGCCTAGCTAGTGCGGACACCGGGGAGCTGTTTTTT. It encodes CASTRLASADTGELFF.

The genes are TRBV29-1 and TRBJ1-2; tentative D call: TRBD1 (5 bases). The V end lost 1 base, the J end lost 8 bases, and 17 bases lay between the germline ends. CDR1 is SQVTM, CDR2 ANQGSEA, per germline. This CDR3 region has 14 residues. In DNA, the CDR3 is TGCAGCGTTGAAGGGTTTAGGGGCGGGGGGGGCTACACCTTC. Translating gives CSVEGFRGGGGYTF.